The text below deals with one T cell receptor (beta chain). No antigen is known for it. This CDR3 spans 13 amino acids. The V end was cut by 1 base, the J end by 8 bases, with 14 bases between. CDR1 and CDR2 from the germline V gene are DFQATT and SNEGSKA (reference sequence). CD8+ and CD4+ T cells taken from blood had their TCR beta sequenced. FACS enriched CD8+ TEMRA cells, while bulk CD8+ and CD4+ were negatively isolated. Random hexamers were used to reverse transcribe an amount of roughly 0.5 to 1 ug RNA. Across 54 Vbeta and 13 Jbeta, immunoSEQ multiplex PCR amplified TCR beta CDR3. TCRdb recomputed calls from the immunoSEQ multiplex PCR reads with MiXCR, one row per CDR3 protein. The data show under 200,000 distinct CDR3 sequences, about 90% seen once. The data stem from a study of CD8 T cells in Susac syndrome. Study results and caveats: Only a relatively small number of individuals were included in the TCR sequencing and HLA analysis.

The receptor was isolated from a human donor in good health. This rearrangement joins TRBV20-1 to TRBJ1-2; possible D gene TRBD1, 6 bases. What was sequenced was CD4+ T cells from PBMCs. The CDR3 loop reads CSARGGAGDGYTF. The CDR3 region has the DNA TGCAGTGCTAGAGGGGGGGCAGGTGACGGCTACACCTTC.